This TCR beta chain was sequenced for a study of blood T cell repertoires in COVID-19. Overall study context: PBMCs, B-cell-depleted T cells, or T cells provided the cDNA or gDNA that made up the material.

Authors' processing steps: Amplification of reference gene primers provided the estimated nucleated cell counts. The method was immunoSEQ multiplex PCR; TCRdb's version includes in-frame clones alone and lacks a portion of them. That table gives V, J and clone size, and the DNA gave D and trimming. The sample yields some 110,000 clones, over 65% seen once. The CDR3 covers 14 residues. Germline loops: CDR1 SGHDN, CDR2 FVKESK. J was trimmed by 8 bases and V by 4 bases; bases with no gene match: 7. The sample was peripheral blood. The chain recombines TRBV14 with TRBJ2-1; 8 bases map to TRBD1. This clonotype originated in a man between 65 and 85 years old with acute or convalescent COVID-19. The CDR3 loop reads CASSLRGRVHEQFF. The CDR3 DNA reads TGTGCCAGCAGCCTCAGGGGGCGCGTCCATGAGCAGTTCTTC.